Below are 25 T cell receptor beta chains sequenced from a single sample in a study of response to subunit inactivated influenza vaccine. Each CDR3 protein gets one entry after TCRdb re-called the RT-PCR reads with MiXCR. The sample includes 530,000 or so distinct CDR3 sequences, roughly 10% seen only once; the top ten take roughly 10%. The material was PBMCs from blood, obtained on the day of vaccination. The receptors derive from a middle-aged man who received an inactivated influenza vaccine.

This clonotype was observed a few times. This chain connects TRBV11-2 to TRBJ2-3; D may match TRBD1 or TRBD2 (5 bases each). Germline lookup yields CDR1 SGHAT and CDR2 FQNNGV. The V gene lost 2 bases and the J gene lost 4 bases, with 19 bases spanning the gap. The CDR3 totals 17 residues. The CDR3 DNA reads TGTGCCAGCAGCTTATATCTAGGATCGGGGCGGGCAGATACGCAGTATTTT. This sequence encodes CASSLYLGSGRADTQYF. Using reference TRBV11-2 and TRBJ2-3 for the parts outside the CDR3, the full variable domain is EAGVAQSPRYKIIEKRQSVAFWCNPISGHATLYWYQQILGQGPKLLIQFQNNGVVDDSQLPKDRFSAERLKGVDSTLKIQPAKLEDSAVYLCASSLYLGSGRADTQYFGPGTRLTVL.

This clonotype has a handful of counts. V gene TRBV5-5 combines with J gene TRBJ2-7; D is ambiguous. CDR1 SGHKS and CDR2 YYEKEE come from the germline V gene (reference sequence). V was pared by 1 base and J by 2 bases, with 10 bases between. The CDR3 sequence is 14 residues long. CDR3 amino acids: CASSLTRSPYEQYF. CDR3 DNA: TGTGCCAGCAGCTTGACACGAAGCCCCTACGAGCAGTACTTC.

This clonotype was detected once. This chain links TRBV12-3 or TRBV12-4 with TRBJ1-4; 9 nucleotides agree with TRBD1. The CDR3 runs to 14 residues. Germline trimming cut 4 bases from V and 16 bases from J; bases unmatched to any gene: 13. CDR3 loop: CASSSGTGKQEPFF. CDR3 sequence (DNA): TGTGCCAGCAGTTCCGGGACAGGGAAACAAGAACCGTTTTTT.

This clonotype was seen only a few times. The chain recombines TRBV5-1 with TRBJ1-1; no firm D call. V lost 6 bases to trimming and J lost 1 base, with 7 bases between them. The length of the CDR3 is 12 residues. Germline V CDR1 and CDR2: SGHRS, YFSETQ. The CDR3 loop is CASTSQNTEAFF. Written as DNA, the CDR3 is TGCGCCAGCACCTCCCAGAACACTGAAGCTTTCTTT.

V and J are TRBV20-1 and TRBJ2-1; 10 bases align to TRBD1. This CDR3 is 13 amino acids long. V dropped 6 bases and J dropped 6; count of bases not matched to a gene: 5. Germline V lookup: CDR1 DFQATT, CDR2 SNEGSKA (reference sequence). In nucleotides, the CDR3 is TGCAGTGCCAGGGACAGGGGAGCCAATGAGCAGTTCTTC. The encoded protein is CSARDRGANEQFF.

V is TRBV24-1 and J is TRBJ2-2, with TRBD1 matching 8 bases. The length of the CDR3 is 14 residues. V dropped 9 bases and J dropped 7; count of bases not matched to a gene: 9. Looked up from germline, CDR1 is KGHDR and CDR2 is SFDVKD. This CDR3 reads CATSSGTGNGELFF. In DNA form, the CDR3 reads TGTGCCACCTCCTCCGGGACAGGAAACGGGGAGCTGTTTTTT.

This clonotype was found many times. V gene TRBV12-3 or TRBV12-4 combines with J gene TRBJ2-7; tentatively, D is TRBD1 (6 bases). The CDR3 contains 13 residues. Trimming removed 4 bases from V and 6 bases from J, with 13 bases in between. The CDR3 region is CASSSLQGGEQYF. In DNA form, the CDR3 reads TGTGCCAGCAGTTCCTTACAGGGTGGCGAGCAGTACTTC.

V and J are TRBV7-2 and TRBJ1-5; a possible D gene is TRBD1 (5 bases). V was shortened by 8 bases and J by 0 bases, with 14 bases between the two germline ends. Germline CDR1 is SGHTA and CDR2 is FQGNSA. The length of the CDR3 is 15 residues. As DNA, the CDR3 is TGTGCCAGCGGACCGACAGCTTATAGCAATCAGCCCCAGCATTTT. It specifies CASGPTAYSNQPQHF.

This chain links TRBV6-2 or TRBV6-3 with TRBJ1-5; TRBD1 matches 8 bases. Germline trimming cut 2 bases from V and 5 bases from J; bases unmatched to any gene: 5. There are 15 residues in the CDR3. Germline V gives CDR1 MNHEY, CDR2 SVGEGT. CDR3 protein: CASSYAGQVYQPQHF. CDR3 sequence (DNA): TGTGCCAGCAGTTACGCGGGACAGGTATATCAGCCCCAGCATTTT.

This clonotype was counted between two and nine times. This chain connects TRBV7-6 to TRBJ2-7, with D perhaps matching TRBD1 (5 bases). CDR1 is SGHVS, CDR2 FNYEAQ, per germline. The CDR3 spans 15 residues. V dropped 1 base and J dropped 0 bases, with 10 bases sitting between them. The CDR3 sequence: CASSLEQASSYEQYF. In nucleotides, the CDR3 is TGTGCCAGCAGCTTAGAACAGGCCAGCTCCTACGAGCAGTACTTC.

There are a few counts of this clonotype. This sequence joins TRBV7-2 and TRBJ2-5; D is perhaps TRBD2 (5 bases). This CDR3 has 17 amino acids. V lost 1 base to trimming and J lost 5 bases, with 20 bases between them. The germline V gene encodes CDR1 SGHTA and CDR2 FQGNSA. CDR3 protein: CASSLVRPSGNGETQYF. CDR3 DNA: TGTGCCAGCAGCTTAGTACGGCCCTCGGGGAACGGCGAGACCCAGTACTTC.

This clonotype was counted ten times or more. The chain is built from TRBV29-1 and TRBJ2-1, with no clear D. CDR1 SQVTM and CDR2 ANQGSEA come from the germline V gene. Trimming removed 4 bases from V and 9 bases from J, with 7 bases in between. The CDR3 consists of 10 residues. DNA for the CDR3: TGCAGCGTTGTAGCCTTTGAGCAGTTCTTC. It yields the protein CSVVAFEQFF.

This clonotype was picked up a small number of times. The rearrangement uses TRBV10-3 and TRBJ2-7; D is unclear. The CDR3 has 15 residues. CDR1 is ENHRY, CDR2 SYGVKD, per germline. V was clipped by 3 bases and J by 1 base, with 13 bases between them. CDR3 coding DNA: TGTGCCATCAGTGACGCCGATTGGTCTTCCTACGAGCAGTACTTC. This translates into CAISDADWSSYEQYF.

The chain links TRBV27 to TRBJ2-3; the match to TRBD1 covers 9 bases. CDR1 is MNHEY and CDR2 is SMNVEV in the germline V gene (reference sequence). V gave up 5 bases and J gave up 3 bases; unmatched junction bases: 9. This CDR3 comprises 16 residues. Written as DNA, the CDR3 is TGTGCCAGCAGTCTCAGGACAGGGGCCTTGACAGATACGCAGTATTTT. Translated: CASSLRTGALTDTQYF.

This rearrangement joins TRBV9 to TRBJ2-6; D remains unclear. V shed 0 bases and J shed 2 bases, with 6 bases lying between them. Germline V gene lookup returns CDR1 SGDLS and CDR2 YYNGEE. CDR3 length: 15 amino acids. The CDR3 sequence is CASSVGAAGANVLTF. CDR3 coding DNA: TGTGCCAGCAGCGTAGGGGCTGCTGGGGCCAACGTCCTGACTTTC.

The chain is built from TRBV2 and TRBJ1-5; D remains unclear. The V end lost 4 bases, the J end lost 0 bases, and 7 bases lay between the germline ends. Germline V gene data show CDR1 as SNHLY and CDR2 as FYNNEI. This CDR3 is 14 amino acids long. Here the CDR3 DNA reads TGTGCCAGCAGTGGGGCGAATAGCAATCAGCCCCAGCATTTT. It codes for CASSGANSNQPQHF.

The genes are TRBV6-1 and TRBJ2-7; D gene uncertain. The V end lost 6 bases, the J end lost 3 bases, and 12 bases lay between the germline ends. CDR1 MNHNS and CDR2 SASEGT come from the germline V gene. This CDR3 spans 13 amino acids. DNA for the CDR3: TGTGCCAGCAGCGTGACTTTGGGCTACGAGCAGTACTTC. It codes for CASSVTLGYEQYF.

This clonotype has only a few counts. CDR3: CASSLTAAGYEQYF. The CDR3 nucleotides read TGTGCCAGCAGCTTAACGGCCGCTGGCTACGAGCAGTACTTC. V gene TRBV7-9 combines with J gene TRBJ2-7; D gene unclear. The CDR3 totals 14 residues. Trimming shortened V by 2 bases and J by 3 bases, and 11 bases separated the two germline ends. Germline loops: CDR1 SEHNR, CDR2 FQNEAQ (reference sequence).

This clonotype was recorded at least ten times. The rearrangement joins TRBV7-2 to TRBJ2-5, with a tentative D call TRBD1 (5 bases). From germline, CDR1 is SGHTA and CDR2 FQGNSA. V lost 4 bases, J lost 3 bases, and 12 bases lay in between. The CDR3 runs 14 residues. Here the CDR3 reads CASSSIDSKETQYF. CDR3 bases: TGTGCCAGCAGCTCAATCGACAGTAAAGAGACCCAGTACTTC. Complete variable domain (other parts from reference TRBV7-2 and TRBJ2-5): GAGVSQSPSNKVTEKGKDVELRCDPISGHTALYWYRQSLGQGLEFLIYFQGNSAPDKSGLPSDRFSAERTGGSVSTLTIQRTQQEDSAVYLCASSSIDSKETQYFGPGTRLLVL.

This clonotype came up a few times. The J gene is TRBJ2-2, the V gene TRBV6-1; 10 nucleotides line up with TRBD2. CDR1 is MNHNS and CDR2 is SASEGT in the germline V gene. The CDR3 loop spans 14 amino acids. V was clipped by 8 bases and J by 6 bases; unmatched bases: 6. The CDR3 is CASGSGGVSGELFF. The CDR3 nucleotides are TGTGCCAGCGGAAGCGGGGGGGTCTCCGGGGAGCTGTTTTTT.

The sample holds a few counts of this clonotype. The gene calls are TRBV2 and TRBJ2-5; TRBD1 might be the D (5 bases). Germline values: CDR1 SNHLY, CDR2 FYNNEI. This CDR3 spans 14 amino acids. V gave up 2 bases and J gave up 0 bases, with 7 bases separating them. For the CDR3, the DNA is TGTGCCAGCAGTGAACAGGGCTACCAAGAGACCCAGTACTTC. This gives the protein CASSEQGYQETQYF.

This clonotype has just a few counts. The CDR3 loop reads CATSLQGALHEQYF. CDR3 coding DNA: TGCGCCACTTCTTTACAGGGGGCTTTGCACGAGCAGTACTTC. The V gene is TRBV10-2, the J gene TRBJ2-7; 9 bases line up with TRBD1. With V trimmed by 10 bases and J by 5 bases, 12 bases remained unmatched. Germline CDR1 reads WSHSY; CDR2 reads SAAADI. The CDR3 sequence is 14 residues long.

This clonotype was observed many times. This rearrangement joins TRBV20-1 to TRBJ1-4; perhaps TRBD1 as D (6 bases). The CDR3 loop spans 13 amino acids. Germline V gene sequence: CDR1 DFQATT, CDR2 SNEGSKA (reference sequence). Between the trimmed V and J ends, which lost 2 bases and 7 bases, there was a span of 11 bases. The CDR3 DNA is TGCAGTGCTAGAACCGGGGGCGGTGAAAAACTGTTTTTT. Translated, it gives CSARTGGGEKLFF.

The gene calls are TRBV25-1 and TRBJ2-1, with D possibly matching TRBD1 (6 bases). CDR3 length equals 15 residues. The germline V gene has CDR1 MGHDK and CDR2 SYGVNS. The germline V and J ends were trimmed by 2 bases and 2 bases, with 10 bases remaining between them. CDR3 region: CASSETRGPYNEQFF. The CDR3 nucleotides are TGTGCCAGCAGTGAAACCAGGGGTCCCTACAATGAGCAGTTCTTC.

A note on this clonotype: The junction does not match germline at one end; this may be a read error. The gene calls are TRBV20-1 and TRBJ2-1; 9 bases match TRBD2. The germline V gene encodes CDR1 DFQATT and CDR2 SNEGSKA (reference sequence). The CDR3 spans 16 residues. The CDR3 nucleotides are TGCAGTGCTAGAGCCTCGGCGGGAGGGCCCTACAATGAGCAGTCCTTC. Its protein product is CSARASAGGPYNEQSF.